These 7 T cell receptor beta chains share one sample of origin, sequenced in a study of cytomegalovirus exposure and HLA in healthy donors. Primers: 60 Vbeta forward and 13 Jbeta reverse. This table comes from immunoSEQ multiplex PCR, and its TCRdb copy is limited to in-frame clones, with some not included. Here the sample spans under 110,000 clones, roughly 71% being singletons. Sequencing was done on a sample of PBMCs. The receptors come from a male donor in good health and CMV-seropositive.

This clone came up a few times. This CDR3 is missing its conserved last phenylalanine or tryptophan, likely due to a read error. The DNA is left out, because the CDR3 cannot be placed on it with certainty; the CDR3 is given as TCRdb lists it. This chain connects TRBV7-2 to TRBJ2-7; the table names TRBD1, a call not compared with the DNA. The CDR3 is 10 amino acids in total, end residues counted. Germline V gene lookup returns CDR1 SGHTA and CDR2 FQGNSA. This CDR3 is CASSSNQGAN.

This clone was picked up one time. The chain uses TRBV28 and TRBJ2-7, with 7 bases matching TRBD1. CDR1 MDHEN and CDR2 SYDVKM come from the germline V gene. The CDR3 runs 15 residues. V gave up 6 bases and J gave up 0 bases; unmatched junction bases: 8. The CDR3 region has the DNA TGTGCCAGCAGCTACAGGGGCTTAAGCTCCTACGAGCAGTACTTC. Translation gives CASSYRGLSSYEQYF. The variable domain in full, completed from reference TRBV28 and TRBJ2-7, reads DVKVTQSSRYLVKRTGEKVFLECVQDMDHENMFWYRQDPGLGLRLIYFSYDVKMKEKGDIPEGYSVSREKKERFSLILESASTNQTSMYLCASSYRGLSSYEQYFGPGTRLTVT.

This clone was seen more than once but under ten times. V and J are TRBV2 and TRBJ2-7; 7 bases are a match to TRBD1. From germline, CDR1 is SNHLY and CDR2 FYNNEI. Trimming at V came to 7 bases and at J to 5 bases, leaving 5 bases not matched to a gene. The CDR3 runs 12 residues. The CDR3 DNA follows: TGTGCCAGCATCGACGACAGGGACGAGCAGTACTTC. It encodes CASIDDRDEQYF.

The rearrangement joins TRBV5-6 to TRBJ1-6; 7 bases are shared with TRBD1. This CDR3 has 14 amino acids. V gave up 6 bases and J gave up 10 bases; unmatched junction bases: 10. The germline CDR1 and CDR2 sequences are SGHDT and YYEEEE. CDR3 region: CASKRQGPGSPLHF. As DNA, the CDR3 is TGTGCCAGCAAAAGACAGGGCCCGGGCTCACCCCTCCACTTT.

This clone was counted only a few times. The rearrangement joins TRBV5-4 to TRBJ1-1; 7 nucleotides align to TRBD1. After removal of 5 bases from V and 4 bases from J, the junction contained 11 bases not matched to a gene. Germline CDR1 reads SGHNT; CDR2 reads YYREEE (reference sequence). This CDR3 is 15 amino acids long. For the CDR3, the DNA is TGTGCCAGCAGATTTGGGCGTCAGGGGGGCACTGAAGCTTTCTTT. Amino acid sequence: CASRFGRQGGTEAFF.

This clone was found a few times. The gene calls are TRBV5-1 and TRBJ1-1, with unresolved D. Germline CDR1 is SGHRS and CDR2 is YFSETQ. The CDR3 consists of 13 residues. The V end was cut by 0 bases, the J end by 3 bases, with 6 bases between. The CDR3 bases are TGCGCCAGCAGCTTGGAGAGGGACACTGAAGCTTTCTTT. It encodes CASSLERDTEAFF.

This chain links TRBV5-1 with TRBJ1-4; unclear D gene. Germline V gene sequence: CDR1 SGHRS, CDR2 YFSETQ. The CDR3 runs 14 residues. The V gene lost 1 base and the J gene lost 3 bases, with 7 bases spanning the gap. The CDR3 loop reads CASSLSRPNEKLFF. The DNA for the CDR3 is TGCGCCAGCAGCTTGTCTAGACCTAATGAAAAACTGTTTTTT.